This TCR beta chain was profiled in a study of blood T cell repertoires in COVID-19. The method was immunoSEQ multiplex PCR; TCRdb's version includes in-frame clones alone and lacks a portion of them. The table has a few hundred thousand clones, roughly 85% seen once. This CDR3 spans 16 amino acids. Germline lookup yields CDR1 SGHVS and CDR2 FQNEAQ. Deletions cut 0 bases from V and 4 bases from J, with 16 bases between. This clone was observed once. The TCR comes from a human donor in a cohort sampled during active COVID-19. The chain joins TRBV7-8 to TRBJ2-7, with D tentatively TRBD1 (5 bases). The sequenced material came from peripheral blood. In DNA form, the CDR3 reads TGTGCCAGCAGCTTAGCAAGGGCGGCAGGGAAGTACGAGCAGTACTTC. It yields the protein CASSLARAAGKYEQYF.